The 13 T cell receptor beta chains presented below share a single source sample, sequenced in a study of breast tumors, draining lymph nodes, adjacent tissues. Breast cancer patients provided tissue from their axillary draining lymph nodes. Each CDR3 protein is one row after TCRdb ran MiXCR on the multiplex PCR reads. Of about 89,000 distinct CDR3 sequences listed, approximately 29% are singletons. The source material was axillary lymph node tissue. These TCRs come from a female donor with breast cancer. Some clones in this sample may be carry-over from other donors' samples.

In its sample, this clonotype was seen many times. CDR3 sequence (DNA): TGTGCCACCAGTGATTCGGACAGCACTGAAGCTTTCTTT. Translating it yields CATSDSDSTEAFF. The chain carries TRBV24-1 and TRBJ1-1, with D perhaps matching TRBD1 (6 bases). The V end was cut by 2 bases, the J end by 4 bases, with 7 bases between. Per germline, CDR1 KGHDR and CDR2 SFDVKD. This CDR3 has 13 residues.

This clonotype has more than one count but fewer than ten. This may be a read error: a much more frequent sequence differs by one nucleotide. This rearrangement joins TRBV6-4 to TRBJ2-2; unclear D gene. This CDR3 has 14 residues. Per germline, CDR1 MRHNA and CDR2 SNTAGT. The CDR3 nucleotides read TGTGCCAGCAGTCACTCATGGGGCACCGGGGAGCTGTTTTTT. Encoded protein: CASSHSWGTGELFF.

This clonotype has at least ten counts. J is TRBJ2-5 and V is TRBV15, with D perhaps TRBD2 (6 bases). The CDR3 spans 15 residues. Germline CDR1 is LNHNV and CDR2 is YYDKDF (reference sequence). The germline V and J ends were trimmed by 0 bases and 4 bases, with 12 bases remaining between them. The CDR3 nucleotides read TGTGCCACCAGCAGAGATCTCGGGGGTTCAGAGACCCAGTACTTC. Protein: CATSRDLGGSETQYF.

V gene TRBV18 combines with J gene TRBJ2-1, with 8 bases matching TRBD2. The ends lost 3 bases at V and 3 bases at J; junction bases unmatched: 1. Germline V gene data show CDR1 as KGHSH and CDR2 as LQKENI. The CDR3 is 14 amino acids. The CDR3 DNA reads as TGTGCCAGCTCACCTAGCGGGAACTACAATGAGCAGTTCTTC. Amino acid sequence: CASSPSGNYNEQFF.

The chain combines TRBV7-3 with TRBJ2-3; 8 positions agree with TRBD2. V shed 9 bases, J shed 5 bases, and the junction held 7 bases outside the gene matches. Germline CDR1 SGHTA, CDR2 FQGTGA. CDR3 length equals 13 residues. Here the CDR3 DNA reads TGTGCCAGTAGACCCGGGGGGGAAGATACGCAGTATTTT. Its protein is CASRPGGEDTQYF.

This clonotype was seen at least ten times. An end of the junction differs from the germline gene, which may be a read error. V usage is TRBV4-2 and J usage is TRBJ2-1; D might be TRBD2 (5 bases). The CDR3 is 15 amino acids. The germline V gene encodes CDR1 LGHNA and CDR2 YNFKEQ. Here the CDR3 DNA reads TGTGCCAGCAGCCAAGATTGGGCGGGTGGCGATGAGCAGCTCTTC. Its protein product is CASSQDWAGGDEQLF.

This clonotype was seen ten or more times. This may come from a read error, since a much larger clone is one base off. The chain recombines TRBV11-3 with TRBJ1-3; D unresolved. CDR3 length: 13 residues. Germline CDR1 reads SGHNT; CDR2 reads YENEEA. This chain's CDR3 is CASRADSGTTIYF. Here the CDR3 DNA reads TGTGCCAGCAGGGCGGACTCTGGAACCACCATATATTTT.

This clonotype was detected ten times or more. J is TRBJ2-7 and V is TRBV6-4; D not certain. Trimming pared 8 bases from V and 3 bases from J, leaving 17 bases between. Germline CDR1 reads MRHNA; CDR2 reads SNTAGT. The CDR3 has 14 residues. CDR3 amino acids: CASLSVAKSYEQYF. Here the CDR3 DNA reads TGTGCCAGCCTGAGCGTTGCGAAAAGCTACGAGCAGTACTTC.

Remarks on this clonotype: Germline and junction disagree at one end, which may indicate a read error. J is TRBJ1-1 and V is TRBV12-3 or TRBV12-4; no clear D. This CDR3 contains 13 residues. The CDR3 nucleotides are TGTGCCAGCAGTTTAGGACTGAACGCTGAAGCTTTCTTT. Translated: CASSLGLNAEAFF.

This clonotype appeared a few times. A read error may account for a junction end that differs from germline. The J gene is TRBJ1-1, the V gene TRBV25-1, with 7 bases lining up with TRBD1. The CDR3 has 15 amino acids. The germline V gene has CDR1 MGHDK and CDR2 SYGVNS. This chain's CDR3 is CASSELETGSTETFF. Here the CDR3 DNA reads TGTGCCAGCAGTGAATTAGAGACAGGGTCAACTGAAACTTTCTTT.

This clonotype was seen repeatedly, ten times or more. The chain links TRBV7-6 to TRBJ2-5; weak D call: TRBD2 (6 bases). CDR3 length: 16 residues. Germline loops: CDR1 SGHVS, CDR2 FNYEAQ. V was pared by 7 bases and J by 5 bases, with 23 bases between. The CDR3 DNA sequence: TGTGCCAGCAAAGCAATGAACGGGGGAGTGGTGGAGACCCAGTACTTC. Protein sequence: CASKAMNGGVVETQYF.

The V gene is TRBV20-1, the J gene TRBJ2-5, with 10 bases aligning to TRBD2. There are 14 residues in the CDR3. Losses at the gene ends were 5 bases for V and 5 bases for J; bases not matched to a gene: 8. Germline V gives CDR1 DFQATT, CDR2 SNEGSKA (reference sequence). The DNA for the CDR3 is TGCAGTGCTGAGGGACTAGCGAGTGTCGAGACCCAGTACTTC. It codes for CSAEGLASVETQYF.

This clonotype occurred a few times. V usage is TRBV30 and J usage is TRBJ1-1; D possibly corresponds to TRBD1 (5 bases). Germline V CDR1 and CDR2: GTSNPN, SVGIG (reference sequence). Between the trimmed V and J ends, which lost 5 bases and 8 bases, there was a span of 18 bases. CDR3 length: 13 amino acids. The CDR3 region is CAWGRLRGGEAFF. The CDR3 nucleotides are TGTGCCTGGGGCCGGCTAAGGGGAGGGGAAGCTTTCTTT.